The sequence of this TCR beta chain was determined in a study of PD-L1 blockade in urothelial cancer. The overall study: Of prior chemotherapy regimens, patients had received between 0 and 3.

Per the germline V gene, CDR1 is MDHEN and CDR2 is SYDVKM. The CDR3 is 17 residues long. V shed 4 bases, J shed 5 bases, and the junction held 11 bases outside the gene matches. Assay used: immunoSEQ multiplex PCR; TCRdb lists only in-frame clones, some missing. The data contain 25,000 to 30,000 clones, around three quarters of them singletons. The time point was: peripheral blood 6 weeks after treatment start. The cohort comprised individuals with locally advanced or metastatic urothelial carcinoma. The number of samples from each patient was between 1 and 8, taken pretreatment and on-treatment. The sequenced sample was PBMCs, obtained around atezolizumab (anti-PD-L1) treatment. This receptor was obtained from a man between 65 and 80 years old with urothelial cancer. The V call is TRBV28, the J call TRBJ2-1; 10 bases agree with TRBD2. The CDR3, as DNA: TGTGCCAGCAGTTATCCATTAGCGGGAGGTGGGGACAATGAGCAGTTCTTC. Amino acids: CASSYPLAGGGDNEQFF. Filled out from reference TRBV28 and TRBJ2-1, the complete variable domain reads DVKVTQSSRYLVKRTGEKVFLECVQDMDHENMFWYRQDPGLGLRLIYFSYDVKMKEKGDIPEGYSVSREKKERFSLILESASTNQTSMYLCASSYPLAGGGDNEQFFGPGTRLTVL.